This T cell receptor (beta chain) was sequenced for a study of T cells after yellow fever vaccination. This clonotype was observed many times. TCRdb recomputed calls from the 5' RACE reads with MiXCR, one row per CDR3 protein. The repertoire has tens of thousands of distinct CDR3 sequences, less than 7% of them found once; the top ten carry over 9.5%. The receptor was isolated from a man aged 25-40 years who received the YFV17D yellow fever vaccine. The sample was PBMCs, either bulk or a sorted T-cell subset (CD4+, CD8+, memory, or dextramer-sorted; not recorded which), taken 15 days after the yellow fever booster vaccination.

The CDR3 here is CASSIATSGRWGEQFF. CDR3 nucleotides: TGTGCCAGTAGTATAGCAACTAGCGGGAGGTGGGGTGAGCAGTTCTTC. This rearrangement joins TRBV19 to TRBJ2-1, with 12 bases aligning to TRBD2. The junction had 7 bases not matched to a gene; V was cut back by 1 base and J by 9 bases. The length of the CDR3 is 16 residues. Looked up from germline, CDR1 is LNHDA and CDR2 is SQIVND (reference sequence).